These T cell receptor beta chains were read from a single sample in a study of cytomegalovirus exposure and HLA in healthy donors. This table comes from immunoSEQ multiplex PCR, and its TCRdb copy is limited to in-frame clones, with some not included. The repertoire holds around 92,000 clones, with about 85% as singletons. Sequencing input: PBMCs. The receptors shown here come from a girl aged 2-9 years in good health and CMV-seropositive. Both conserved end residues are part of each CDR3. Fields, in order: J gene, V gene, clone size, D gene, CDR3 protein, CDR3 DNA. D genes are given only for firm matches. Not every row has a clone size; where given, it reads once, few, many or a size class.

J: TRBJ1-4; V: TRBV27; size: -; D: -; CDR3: CASTGGLGELFF; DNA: TGTGCCAGCACAGGCGGATTAGGGGAACTGTTTTTT
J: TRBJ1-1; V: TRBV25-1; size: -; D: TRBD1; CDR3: CASSRTGYTEAFF; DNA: TGTGCCAGCAGTCGGACAGGGTACACTGAAGCTTTCTTT
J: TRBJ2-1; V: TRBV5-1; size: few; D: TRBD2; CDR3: CASSLGTSGRGYNEQFF; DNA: TGCGCCAGCAGCTTAGGGACTAGCGGGAGAGGCTACAATGAGCAGTTCTTC
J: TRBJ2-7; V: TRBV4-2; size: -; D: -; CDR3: CASSLSSGGPVDYEQYF; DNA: TGTGCCAGCAGCCTCTCCTCCGGGGGGCCTGTGGACTACGAGCAGTACTTC
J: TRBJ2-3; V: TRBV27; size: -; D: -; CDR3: CASWQFGDTQYF; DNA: TGTGCCAGCTGGCAGTTTGGAGATACGCAGTATTTT
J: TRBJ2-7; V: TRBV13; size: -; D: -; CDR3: CASSLGGVLYEQYF; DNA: TGTGCCAGCAGCTTAGGGGGCGTTCTCTACGAGCAGTACTTC
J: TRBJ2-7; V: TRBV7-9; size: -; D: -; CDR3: CASSSRMGQGDNYEQYF; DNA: TGTGCCAGCAGCTCGCGGATGGGCCAGGGCGATAACTACGAGCAGTACTTC
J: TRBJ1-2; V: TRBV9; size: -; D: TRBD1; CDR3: CASGAPPGTGNYGYTF; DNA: TGTGCCAGCGGGGCCCCACCCGGGACAGGAAATTATGGCTACACCTTC
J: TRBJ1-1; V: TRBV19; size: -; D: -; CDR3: CASSAEKTVNTEAFF; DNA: TGTGCCAGTAGTGCAGAAAAGACAGTTAACACTGAAGCTTTCTTT
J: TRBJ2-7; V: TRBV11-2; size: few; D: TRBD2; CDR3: CASSSRSGGRLYEQYF; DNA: TGTGCCAGCAGCTCCCGGAGTGGCGGGAGGCTGTACGAGCAGTACTTC
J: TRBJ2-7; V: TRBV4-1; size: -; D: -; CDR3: CASSQDIWAPGGEQYF; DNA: TGCGCCAGCAGCCAAGATATTTGGGCACCTGGAGGGGAGCAGTACTTC
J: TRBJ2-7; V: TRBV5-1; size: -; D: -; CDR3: CASSLEGTTYEQYF; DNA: TGCGCCAGCAGCTTGGAGGGGACAACCTACGAGCAGTACTTC
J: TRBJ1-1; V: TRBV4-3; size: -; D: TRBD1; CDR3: CASSQRVIMTGVIEAFF; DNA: TGCGCCAGCAGTCAAAGGGTTATCATGACAGGGGTGATTGAAGCTTTCTTT
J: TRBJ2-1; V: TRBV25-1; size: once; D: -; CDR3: CASSETSYNEQFF; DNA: TGTGCCAGCAGTGAAACTAGCTACAATGAGCAGTTCTTC
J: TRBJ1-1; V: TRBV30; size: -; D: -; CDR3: CAWSVAGKRLNTEAFF; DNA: TGTGCCTGGAGTGTAGCGGGAAAGAGGCTGAACACTGAAGCTTTCTTT
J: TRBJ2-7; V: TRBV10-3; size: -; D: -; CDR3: CAIRGGTGIYEQYF; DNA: TGTGCCATCAGGGGGGGGACAGGAATCTACGAGCAGTACTTC
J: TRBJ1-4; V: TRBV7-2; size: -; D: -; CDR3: CASSLQVREKLFF; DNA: TGTGCCAGCAGCTTACAGGTTAGAGAAAAACTGTTTTTT
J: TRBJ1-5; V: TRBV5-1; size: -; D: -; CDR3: CASSFIWSRNQPQHF; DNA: TGCGCCAGCAGCTTTATATGGAGTCGGAATCAGCCCCAGCATTTT
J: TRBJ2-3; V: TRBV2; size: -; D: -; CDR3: CASSTGTSTDTQYF; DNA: TGTGCCAGTTCAACCGGGACTAGCACAGATACGCAGTATTTT
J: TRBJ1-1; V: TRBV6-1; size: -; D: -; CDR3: CASSRGRSGNTEAFF; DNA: TGTGCCAGCAGCAGAGGGAGGAGTGGGAACACTGAAGCTTTCTTT
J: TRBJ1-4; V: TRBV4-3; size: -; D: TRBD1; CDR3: CASSQDRRQGDEKLFF; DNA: TGCGCCAGCAGCCAAGATCGGAGACAGGGTGATGAAAAACTGTTTTTT
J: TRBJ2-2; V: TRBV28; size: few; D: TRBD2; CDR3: CASSLKGLAITGELFF; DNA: TGTGCCAGCAGTTTAAAGGGACTAGCGATTACCGGGGAGCTGTTTTTT
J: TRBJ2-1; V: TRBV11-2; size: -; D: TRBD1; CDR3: CASSLAQGAHVEQFF; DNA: TGTGCCAGCAGCTTAGCACAGGGGGCCCACGTTGAGCAGTTCTTC
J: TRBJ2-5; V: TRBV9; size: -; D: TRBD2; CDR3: CASSVLAGIQETQYF; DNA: TGTGCCAGCAGCGTTCTAGCGGGAATACAAGAGACCCAGTACTTC
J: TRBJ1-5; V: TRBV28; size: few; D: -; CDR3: CASSFVRSLEQPQHF; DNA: TGTGCCAGCAGTTTCGTCAGATCCTTGGAGCAGCCCCAGCATTTT
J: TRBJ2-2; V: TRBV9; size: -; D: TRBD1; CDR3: CASSVVGTGPTGELFF; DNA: TGTGCCAGCAGCGTAGTTGGGACAGGGCCCACCGGGGAGCTGTTTTTT
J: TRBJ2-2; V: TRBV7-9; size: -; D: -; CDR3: CASSLGGGNDFTGELFF; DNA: TGTGCCAGCAGCTTAGGTGGCGGGAACGACTTCACCGGGGAGCTGTTTTTT
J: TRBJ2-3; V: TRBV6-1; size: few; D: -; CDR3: CASSGFQGRADTQYF; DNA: TGTGCCAGCAGTGGTTTCCAGGGGAGGGCAGATACGCAGTATTTT
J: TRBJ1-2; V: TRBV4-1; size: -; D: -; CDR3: CASSQDPTASGYGYTF; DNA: TGCGCCAGCAGCCAAGATCCGACTGCTTCGGGCTATGGCTACACCTTC
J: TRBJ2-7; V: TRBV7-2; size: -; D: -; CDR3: CASSPRGDRPPYEQYF; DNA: TGTGCCAGCAGCCCTAGGGGGGACAGACCACCTTACGAGCAGTACTTC
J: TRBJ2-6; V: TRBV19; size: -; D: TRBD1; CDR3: CASSVPGTGSSSGANVLTF; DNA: TGTGCCAGTAGTGTACCCGGGACAGGGTCGAGCTCTGGGGCCAACGTCCTGACTTTC
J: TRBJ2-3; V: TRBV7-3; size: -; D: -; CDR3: CASSLEGAGDTQYF; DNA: TGTGCCAGCAGCTTAGAGGGGGCGGGGGATACGCAGTATTTT
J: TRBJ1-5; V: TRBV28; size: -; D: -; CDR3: CASSFSGYSNQPQHF; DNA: TGTGCCAGCAGTTTCTCAGGCTATAGCAATCAGCCCCAGCATTTT
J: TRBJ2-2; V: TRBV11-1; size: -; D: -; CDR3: CASSLAMQTGTGELFF; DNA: TGTGCCAGCAGCTTAGCGATGCAGACAGGCACCGGGGAGCTGTTTTTT
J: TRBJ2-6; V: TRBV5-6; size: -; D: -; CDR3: CASSLVVTQSGANVLTF; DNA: TGTGCCAGCAGCTTGGTAGTCACCCAATCTGGGGCCAACGTCCTGACTTTC
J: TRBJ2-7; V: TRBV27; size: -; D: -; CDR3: CASSLWGQGEQYF; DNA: TGTGCCAGCAGTTTATGGGGACAAGGCGAGCAGTACTTC
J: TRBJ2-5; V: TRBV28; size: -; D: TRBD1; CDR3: CASSPPTGTETQYF; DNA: TGTGCCAGCAGCCCCCCGACAGGGACGGAGACCCAGTACTTC
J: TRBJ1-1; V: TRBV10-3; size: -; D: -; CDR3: CAISESLSRGLGGNGDTEAFF; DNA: TGTGCCATCAGTGAGTCGTTAAGTCGAGGGCTGGGGGGGAACGGGGACACTGAAGCTTTCTTT
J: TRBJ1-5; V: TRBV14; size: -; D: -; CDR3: CASSGIWGPATHNQPQHF; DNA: TGTGCCAGCAGCGGGATTTGGGGGCCCGCGACCCACAATCAGCCCCAGCATTTT
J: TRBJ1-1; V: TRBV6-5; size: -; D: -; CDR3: CASSGSRGVQREAFF; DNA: TGTGCCAGCAGTGGCTCCCGGGGGGTACAGCGTGAAGCTTTCTTT
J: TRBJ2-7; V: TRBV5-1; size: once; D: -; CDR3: CASSQSGVWEQYF; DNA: TGCGCCAGCAGTCAATCCGGGGTGTGGGAGCAGTACTTC
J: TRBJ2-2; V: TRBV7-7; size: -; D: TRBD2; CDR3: CASSISGGNTGELFF; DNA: TGTGCTAGCAGCATTAGCGGGGGGAACACCGGGGAGCTGTTTTTT
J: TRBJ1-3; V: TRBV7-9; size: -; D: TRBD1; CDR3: CASSATGWAGNTIYF; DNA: TGTGCCAGCAGCGCGACAGGGTGGGCTGGAAACACCATATATTTT
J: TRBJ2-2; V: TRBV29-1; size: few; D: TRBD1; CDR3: CSAPGGSGELFF; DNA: TGCAGTGCCCCAGGGGGCTCGGGGGAGCTGTTTTTT
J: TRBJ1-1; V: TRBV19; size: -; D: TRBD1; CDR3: CASSRMDRDEAFF; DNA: TGTGCCAGTAGTAGGATGGACAGGGATGAAGCTTTCTTT
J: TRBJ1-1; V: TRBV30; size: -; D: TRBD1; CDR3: CAWSGQFNTEAFF; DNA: TGTGCCTGGTCGGGACAGTTCAACACTGAAGCTTTCTTT
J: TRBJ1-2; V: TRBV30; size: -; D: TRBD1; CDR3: CAWSVQGGHGYTF; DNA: TGTGCCTGGAGTGTACAGGGGGGTCATGGCTACACCTTC
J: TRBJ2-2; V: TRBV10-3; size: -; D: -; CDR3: CAISDLKFTFF; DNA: TGTGCCATCAGTGATCTAAAGTTTACGTTTTTT